This TCR beta chain appears in the sequencing data of a study of T cells in Graves' hyperthyroidism and ophthalmopathy (dated by TCRdb to about 2019). Regarding the study in general: Peripheral blood samples were taken at the time of initial diagnosis, prior to any treatment. Once sampling was done, hyperthyroidism patients were given methimazole at a starting dose of 30 mg daily, whereas ophthalmopathy patients were given high-dose intravenous methylprednisolone. TCR V-J signatures able to tell the groups apart were searched for in a discovery cohort of 100 or so patients, of whom 40 to 45 had Graves' ophthalmopathy and roughly 59 had stable Graves' hyperthyroidism. The study also compared thyroid tissue and blood T-cell repertoires from 6 or 7 Graves' hyperthyroidism patients. The roughly 100 discovery patients were randomly divided into training and test sets at a 7:3 ratio. The paper reports TCR Vbeta CDR3 sequencing of some 140 peripheral blood samples: around 41 ophthalmopathy, 75 to 80 hyperthyroidism and around 17 progressor patients. Prospective prediction of ophthalmopathy was tested in an independent validation cohort consisting of 18 to 20 hyperthyroidism patients and more than 15 patients who later progressed to ophthalmopathy.

In regard to this clonotype: The target of this receptor is not known. The junction does not match germline at one end; this may be a read error.

Stable Graves' hyperthyroidism was defined as the absence of progression to ophthalmopathy over 18 months of follow-up. Hyperthyroidism patients were aged 18 to 65 years and newly diagnosed, with disease duration of less than 2 months. Any patient with an uncontrolled infection, another autoimmune disease, pregnancy or lactation was excluded. Diagnoses were based on clinical symptoms, serum thyroxine and TRAb, thyroid ultrasound and orbital computed tomography. PBMCs were separated from 10 ml of fresh peripheral blood using Ficoll-Paque density gradient centrifugation. Total RNA was extracted with Trizol reagent, and quality was checked on an Agilent 2100 Bioanalyzer. General conclusions and limits of the study: Sample size was not statistically predetermined, and blinding of investigators to group allocation was not performed. Ophthalmopathy was separated from stable hyperthyroidism by a 13 V-J signature model, with 85% to 90% sensitivity and about 84% specificity obtained in cross-validation and 80%/75% obtained in testing. During validation, the model predicted progression to ophthalmopathy a median of about 5.9 months ahead of onset, with more than 55% sensitivity and 72% to 80% specificity. Blood samples also contained most of the expanded thyroid clonotypes (frequency above 0.001), which suggests that blood repertoires may reflect thyroid immune responses.

From its cysteine to its phenylalanine, the CDR3 spans 16 amino acids. Only the CDR3 region is kept as DNA, spanning 48 bases read in frame from base 1. From a lookup of the germline V gene (reference sequence), CDR1 and CDR2 are LNHNV and YYDKDF. TCR beta CDR3 regions were amplified from RNA transcripts. A first-round RT-PCR of the TCR CDR3 used the HTBI primer set with the Qiagen OneStep RT-PCR kit. Libraries were constructed in a second round of multiplex PCR, after which size selection and purification were performed. The libraries were sequenced on an Illumina HiSeq2000 using paired-end 100 bp reads. Per the original workflow: SOAPnuke was used to process the raw data, throwing out any read that contained adapters or uncalled bases, had a mean Phred below 15, or lacked an exact constant-primer or identifier match. COPE v1.2.5 was used to merge high-quality paired reads, and clonotypes were defined as unique nucleotide sequences. MiTCR v1.1 was used to align clonotypes to the IMGT TRBV, TRBD and TRBJ reference segments. Analysis was restricted to V-J combinations with a frequency above 0.0001, which covered 98% to 99.2% of repertoires. A TCS score was defined as the ratio of F50 (clonal expansion) to E x V (chaos), with BLOSUM62-based TCRdist applied between CDR3 peptides within each V-J. Welch's t-statistics and random forest reduced just over 500 V-J features to roughly 13, which were used in a naive Bayes classifier (R e1071). TCRdb's own reprocessing of the public reads used fastp at Q25 and MiXCR and kept productive beta chains. One record per CDR3 amino acid sequence lists the most common genes and DNA. Clone size and V and J calls follow TCRdb, not the original study. Across this sample there are over 550,000 distinct CDR3 sequences, with roughly a sixth seen only once. Jointly, the top ten make up around 19% of the sample.

The TCR was taken from a young woman with Graves' hyperthyroidism. Sequencing used blood. The chain links TRBV15 with TRBJ2-1; the D segment could be TRBD2, given 6 matching bases. The CDR3 corresponds to CAASKRHSGTYNEQFF. The DNA sequence reads TGTGCCGCCAGCAAACGCCATAGCGGTACCTACAATGAGCAGTTCTTC.